This TCR beta chain was recovered during a study of shared clonotypes between healthy human individuals. Study outcomes and limitations: Only blood underwent sampling, and tissue repertoires likely differ. The small donor group covered limited genetic and exposure diversity. Generation probabilities were higher for clonotypes shared across all four sorted-subset donors than for unshared ones.

This clone was picked up a small number of times. What it binds is unknown. Trimming took off 2 bases at V and 4 bases at J, with 8 bases between the two ends. Looked up from germline, CDR1 is SGHTA and CDR2 is FQGNSA. CDR3 size: 13 residues. Sequencing was performed with immunoSEQ multiplex PCR; in TCRdb, only in-frame clones are kept and a portion is missing. Among 600,000 to 700,000 clones, 73% were seen once, and the ten largest hold 1.5% to 2%. The sample was memory CD4+ T cells sorted from blood. Subset indicated: CD45RA-negative fraction. The chain combines TRBV7-2 with TRBJ1-2; D not certain. The receptor comes from a woman younger than 45 in good health. The CDR3 DNA is TGTGCCAGCAGCTTACAGCGGGGCTATGGCTACACCTTC. It codes for CASSLQRGYGYTF.